The present entry profiles one TCR beta chain with its context. Its antigen is still unknown. This entry is derived from a study of shared clonotypes between healthy human individuals. As for the study in general: Each donor contributed plates that comprised three CD4 naive, three CD4 memory, two CD8 naive and one CD8 memory.

Study findings and constraints: Some naive CD4 clonotypes, around 4.7%, turned up in common across a handful of donors.

Sorted-subset replicate PCRs used about 200 ng DNA, about 30,000 T cell genomes. The assay was immunoSEQ multiplex PCR, and TCRdb's table has in-frame clones only and misses some. The sample holds approximately 2.5 million clones, about 92% seen once. Trimming cost V 5 bases and J 1 base; bases outside gene matches: 4. The CDR3 has 15 amino acids. Germline CDR1 is SGHTA and CDR2 is FQGNSA. The sequencing sample was made of naive CD4+ T cells sorted from blood. Subset in this sample: CD45RA+ positively selected. The origin of this receptor is a man between 18 and 35 years old in good health. V is TRBV7-2 and J is TRBJ1-1; 10 bases map to TRBD1. DNA for the CDR3: TGTGCCAGCAGCCCGAGGGACAGGGGGAACACTGAAGCTTTCTTT. It translates to CASSPRDRGNTEAFF.